This T cell receptor beta chain was identified in a study of cytomegalovirus exposure and HLA in healthy donors. With 60 Vbeta and 13 Jbeta primers, the PCR was carried out. Using immunoSEQ multiplex PCR, the repertoire was profiled, and TCRdb retains in-frame clones only, with some absent. The top ten hold 1.5% to 2% of the sample, which has some 120,000 clones, about 63% seen once. The CDR3 runs 14 residues. V lost 5 bases and J lost 2; bases outside the gene matches: 4. Germline CDR1 MNHNS, CDR2 SASEGT. The material sequenced was PBMCs. The chain recombines TRBV6-1 with TRBJ2-7, with 9 positions matching TRBD2. This TCR came from a young man in good health and CMV-seropositive. The CDR3 coding sequence is TGTGCCAGCAGTTGGACTAGCGATCCCTACGAGCAGTACTTC. Its protein product is CASSWTSDPYEQYF.